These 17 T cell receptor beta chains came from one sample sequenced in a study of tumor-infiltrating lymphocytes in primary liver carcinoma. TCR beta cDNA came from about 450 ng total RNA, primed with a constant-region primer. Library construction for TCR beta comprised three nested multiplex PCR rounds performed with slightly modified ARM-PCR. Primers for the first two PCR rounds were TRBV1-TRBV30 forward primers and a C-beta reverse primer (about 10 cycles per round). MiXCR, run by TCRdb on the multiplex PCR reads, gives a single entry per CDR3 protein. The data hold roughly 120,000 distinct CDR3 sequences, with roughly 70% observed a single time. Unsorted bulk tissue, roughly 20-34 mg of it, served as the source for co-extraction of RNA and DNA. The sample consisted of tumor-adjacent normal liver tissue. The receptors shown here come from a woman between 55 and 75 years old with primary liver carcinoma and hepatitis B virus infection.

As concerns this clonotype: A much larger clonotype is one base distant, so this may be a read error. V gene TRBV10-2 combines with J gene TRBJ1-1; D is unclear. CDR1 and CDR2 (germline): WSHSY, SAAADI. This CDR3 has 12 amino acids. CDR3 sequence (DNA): TGCGCCAACAGTGCCTCCGGGAACGAAGCTTTCTTT. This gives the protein CANSASGNEAFF.

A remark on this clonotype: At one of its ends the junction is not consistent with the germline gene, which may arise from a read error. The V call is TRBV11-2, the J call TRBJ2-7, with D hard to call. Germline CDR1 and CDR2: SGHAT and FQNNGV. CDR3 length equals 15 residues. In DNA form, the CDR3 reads TGTGCCAGCGGCCCCCAGCTCCGCGCGAGTTACGAGCAGTATTTC. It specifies CASGPQLRASYEQYF.

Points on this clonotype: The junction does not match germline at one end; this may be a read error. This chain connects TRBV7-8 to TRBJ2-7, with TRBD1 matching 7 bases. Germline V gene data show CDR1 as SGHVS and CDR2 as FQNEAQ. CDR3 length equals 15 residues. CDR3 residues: CASSYLQGPSYEHYF. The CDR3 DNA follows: TGTGCCAGCAGTTATTTACAGGGGCCCAGTTACGAGCATTACTTC.

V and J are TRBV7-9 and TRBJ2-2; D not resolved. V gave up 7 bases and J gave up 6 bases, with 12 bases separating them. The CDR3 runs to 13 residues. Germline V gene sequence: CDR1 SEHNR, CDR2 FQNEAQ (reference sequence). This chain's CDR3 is CASNFATAGELFF. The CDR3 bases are TGTGCCAGCAACTTCGCTACTGCCGGGGAGCTGTTTTTT. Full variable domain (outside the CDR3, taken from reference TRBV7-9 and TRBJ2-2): DTGVSQNPRHKITKRGQNVTFRCDPISEHNRLYWYRQTLGQGPEFLTYFQNEAQLEKSRLLSDRFSAERPKGSFSTLEIQRTEQGDSAMYLCASNFATAGELFFGEGSRLTVL.

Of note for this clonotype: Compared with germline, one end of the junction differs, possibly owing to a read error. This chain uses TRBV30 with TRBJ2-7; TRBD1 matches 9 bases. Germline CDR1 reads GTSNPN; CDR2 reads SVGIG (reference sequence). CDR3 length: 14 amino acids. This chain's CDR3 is CAWGVGTGTYEQYF. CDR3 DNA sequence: TGTGCCTGGGGTGTGGGGACAGGGACTTACGAGCAGTACTTC.

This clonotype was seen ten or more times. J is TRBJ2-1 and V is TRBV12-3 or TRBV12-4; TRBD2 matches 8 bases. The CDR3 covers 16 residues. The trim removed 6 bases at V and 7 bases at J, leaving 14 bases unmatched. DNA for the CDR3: TGTGCCAGCAGCTATAGGTCCAGCGGGGGCCCAAATGAGCAGTTCTTC. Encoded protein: CASSYRSSGGPNEQFF.

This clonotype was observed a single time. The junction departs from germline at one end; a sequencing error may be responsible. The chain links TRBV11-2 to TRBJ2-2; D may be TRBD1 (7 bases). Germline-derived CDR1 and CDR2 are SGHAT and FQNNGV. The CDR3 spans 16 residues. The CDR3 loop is CASSLVCGTDTGALFF. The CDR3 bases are TGTGCCAGCAGCCTGGTGTGCGGGACAGACACCGGGGCGCTGTTTTTT.

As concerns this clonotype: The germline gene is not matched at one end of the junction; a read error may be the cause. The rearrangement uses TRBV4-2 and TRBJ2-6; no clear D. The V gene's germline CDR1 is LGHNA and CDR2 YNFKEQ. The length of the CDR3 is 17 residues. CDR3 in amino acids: CAISTSPLASGANVLTF. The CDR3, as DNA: TGTGCCATCAGCACCTCACCCCTTGCGTCTGGGGCCAACGTCCTGACTTTC.

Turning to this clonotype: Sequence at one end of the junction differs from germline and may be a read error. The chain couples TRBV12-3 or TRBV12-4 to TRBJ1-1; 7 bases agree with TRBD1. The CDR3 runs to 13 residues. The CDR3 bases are TGTGCCAGCAGTCTAGCCACAGGGGCGAAAGCTTCCTTT. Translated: CASSLATGAKASF.

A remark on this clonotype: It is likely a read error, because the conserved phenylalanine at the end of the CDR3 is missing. The CDR3 sequence: CASSPPTRGLWETQYS. CDR3 sequence (DNA): TGTGCCAGCAGCCCCCCCACCAGAGGCTTGTGGGAGACCCAGTACTCC. J is TRBJ2-5 and V is TRBV11-2; D is unclear. In germline, CDR1 is SGHAT, CDR2 FQNNGV. Trimming took 5 bases from V and 5 from J, leaving 21 bases between them. This CDR3 has 16 amino acids.

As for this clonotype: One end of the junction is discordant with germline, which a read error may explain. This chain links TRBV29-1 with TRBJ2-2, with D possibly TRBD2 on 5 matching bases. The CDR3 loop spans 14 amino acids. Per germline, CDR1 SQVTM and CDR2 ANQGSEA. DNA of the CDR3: TGTAGCGTTGTTGCCAGCCCGAACACCGGGGAGCTGTTTTTT. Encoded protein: CSVVASPNTGELFF.

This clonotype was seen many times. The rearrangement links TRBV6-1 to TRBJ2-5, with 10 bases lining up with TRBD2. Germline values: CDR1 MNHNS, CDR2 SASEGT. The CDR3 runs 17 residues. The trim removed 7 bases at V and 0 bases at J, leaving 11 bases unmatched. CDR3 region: CASKGRLAGEYQETQYF. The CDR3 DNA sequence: TGTGCCAGCAAGGGTAGGCTAGCGGGAGAGTACCAAGAGACCCAGTACTTC.

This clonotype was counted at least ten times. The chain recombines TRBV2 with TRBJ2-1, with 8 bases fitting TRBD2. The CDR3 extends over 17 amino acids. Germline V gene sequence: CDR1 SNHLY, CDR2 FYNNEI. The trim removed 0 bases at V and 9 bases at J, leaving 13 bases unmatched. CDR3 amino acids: CASSEALAGLERGEQFF. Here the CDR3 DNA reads TGTGCCAGCAGTGAAGCGCTTGCGGGACTAGAACGCGGTGAGCAGTTCTTC.

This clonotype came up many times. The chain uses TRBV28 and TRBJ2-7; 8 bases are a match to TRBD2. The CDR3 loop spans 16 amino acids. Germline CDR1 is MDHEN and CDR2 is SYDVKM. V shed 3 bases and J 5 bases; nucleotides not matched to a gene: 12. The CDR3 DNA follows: TGTGCCAGCAGTTTTTTCCAAGCGGGAGTAAGAAACGAGCAGTACTTC. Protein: CASSFFQAGVRNEQYF.

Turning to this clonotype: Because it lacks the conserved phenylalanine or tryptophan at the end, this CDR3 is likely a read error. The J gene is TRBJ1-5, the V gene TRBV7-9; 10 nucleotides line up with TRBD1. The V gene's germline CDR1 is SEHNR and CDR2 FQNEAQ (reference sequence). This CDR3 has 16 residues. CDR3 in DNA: TGTACCAGCAGCGAACGGGACAGGGGTTCGGATCAGCCCCAGCATTCT. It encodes CTSSERDRGSDQPQHS.

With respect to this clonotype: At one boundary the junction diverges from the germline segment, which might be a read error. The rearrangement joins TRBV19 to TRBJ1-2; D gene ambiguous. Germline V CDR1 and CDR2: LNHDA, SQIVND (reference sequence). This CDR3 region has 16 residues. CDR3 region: CASSAPRTGVNYGYTF. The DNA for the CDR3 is TGTGCTAGTAGTGCTCCAAGGACCGGAGTGAACTATGGCTACACCTTC.

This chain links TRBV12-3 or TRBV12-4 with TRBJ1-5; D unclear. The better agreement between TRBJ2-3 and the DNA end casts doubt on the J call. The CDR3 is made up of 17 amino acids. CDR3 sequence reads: CASSPALGPGTAQPQYF. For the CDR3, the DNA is TGTGCCAGCAGTCCGGCTCTAGGTCCCGGCACGGCTCAGCCCCAGTATTTT.